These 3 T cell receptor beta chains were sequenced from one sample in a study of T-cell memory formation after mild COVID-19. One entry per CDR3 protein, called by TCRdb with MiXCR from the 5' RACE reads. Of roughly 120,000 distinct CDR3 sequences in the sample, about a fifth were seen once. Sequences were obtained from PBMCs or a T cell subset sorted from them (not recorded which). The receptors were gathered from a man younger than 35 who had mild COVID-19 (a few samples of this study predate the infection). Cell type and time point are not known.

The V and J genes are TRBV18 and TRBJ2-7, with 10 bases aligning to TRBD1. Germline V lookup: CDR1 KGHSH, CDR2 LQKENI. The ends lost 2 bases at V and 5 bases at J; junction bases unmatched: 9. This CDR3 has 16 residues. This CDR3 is CASSPWARQGANEQYF. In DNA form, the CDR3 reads TGTGCCAGCTCACCATGGGCTAGACAGGGGGCCAACGAGCAGTACTTC.

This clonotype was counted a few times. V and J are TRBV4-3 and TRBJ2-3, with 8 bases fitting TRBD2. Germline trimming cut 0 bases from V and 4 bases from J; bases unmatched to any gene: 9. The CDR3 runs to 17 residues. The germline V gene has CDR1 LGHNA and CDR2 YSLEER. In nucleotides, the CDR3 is TGCGCCAGCAGCCAAGATCAGGTAGCGGGGCGACCAGATACGCAGTATTTT. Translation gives CASSQDQVAGRPDTQYF.

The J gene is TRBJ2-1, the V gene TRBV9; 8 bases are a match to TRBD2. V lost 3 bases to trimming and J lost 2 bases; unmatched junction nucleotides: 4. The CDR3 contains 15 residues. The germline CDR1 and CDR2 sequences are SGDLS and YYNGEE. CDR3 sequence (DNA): TGTGCCAGCAGCGAAAGCGGGGGACCCTACAATGAGCAGTTCTTC. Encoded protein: CASSESGGPYNEQFF.